Here is one T cell receptor (beta chain) with its context. Its antigen is not identified. Using immunoSEQ multiplex PCR, the repertoire was profiled, and TCRdb retains in-frame clones only, with some absent. The sample shows 55,000 to 70,000 clones, under 85% of them seen only once. These data originate in a study of OX40 agonist ivuxolimab in advanced cancers. Study-wide context: Across the patients, intravenous ivuxolimab was delivered every 2 weeks at 0.01 to 10 mg/kg. General study findings and limits: Among T cells, CD8+ cells averaged more expanded clones than CD4+ cells.

Germline CDR1 and CDR2: MNHNS and SASEGT. V was pared by 5 bases and J by 9 bases, with 9 bases of the junction left unmatched. The CDR3 is 14 residues long. The sample was CD4+ or CD8+ T cells sorted from blood, taken in a trial of the OX40 agonist ivuxolimab. The sequence came from an adult with an advanced solid tumor such as melanoma, head and neck, liver or kidney cancer. The chain uses TRBV6-1 and TRBJ2-1; 8 bases match TRBD2. CDR3 DNA sequence: TGTGCCAGCAGTATCATCGGGGGGGCGGCTGAGCAGTTCTTC. Translation gives CASSIIGGAAEQFF.